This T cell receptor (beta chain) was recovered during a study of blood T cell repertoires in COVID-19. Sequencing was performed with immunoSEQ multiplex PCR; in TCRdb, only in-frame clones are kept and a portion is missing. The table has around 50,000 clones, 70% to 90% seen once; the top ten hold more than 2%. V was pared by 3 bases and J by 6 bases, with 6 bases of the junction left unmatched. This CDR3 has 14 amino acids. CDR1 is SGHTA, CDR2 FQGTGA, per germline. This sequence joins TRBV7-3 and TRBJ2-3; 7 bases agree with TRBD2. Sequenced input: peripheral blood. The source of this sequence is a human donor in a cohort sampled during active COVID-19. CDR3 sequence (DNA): TGTGCCAGCAGCTTTGGGGGAGGGGTGGATACGCAGTATTTT. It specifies CASSFGGGVDTQYF.